This entry lists 7 T cell receptor beta chains sequenced from one sample in a study of PD-1 blockade in mismatch repair-deficient tumors. Using immunoSEQ multiplex PCR, the repertoire was profiled, and TCRdb retains in-frame clones only, with some absent. The data contain some 110,000 clones, around three quarters of them singletons. The sample here was peripheral blood, taken about 60 weeks after starting pembrolizumab. The receptors here all came from an adult with mismatch repair-deficient cancer.

This clone showed up just once. The V gene is TRBV5-5, the J gene TRBJ1-1; no reliable D call. Germline loops: CDR1 SGHKS, CDR2 YYEKEE (reference sequence). V lost 4 bases, J lost 1 base, and 11 bases lay in between. This CDR3 is built from 14 residues. CDR3 DNA: TGTGCCAGCAGCCTGATTCAGCCGAACACTGAAGCTTTCTTT. The encoded protein is CASSLIQPNTEAFF.

This sequence joins TRBV6-5 and TRBJ2-1, with TRBD1 matching 9 bases. CDR3 length: 14 amino acids. Trimming took 7 bases from V and 3 from J; bases not matched to a gene: 4. Germline V gene lookup returns CDR1 MNHEY and CDR2 SVGAGI. The CDR3 reads CASTRDRVYNEQFF. The CDR3 DNA reads as TGTGCCAGCACCCGGGACAGGGTCTACAATGAGCAGTTCTTC.

This clone appeared a single time. The chain joins TRBV4-1 to TRBJ2-7; tentative D call: TRBD2 (5 bases). The ends were cut back, 4 bases at V and 4 bases at J, with 20 bases in the middle. The CDR3 loop spans 16 amino acids. Germline V gene lookup returns CDR1 MGHRA and CDR2 YSYEKL. In DNA form, the CDR3 reads TGCGCCAGCAGCCGCCAAGGTGGAAACGGGAAGTACGAGCAGTACTTC. Translated, it gives CASSRQGGNGKYEQYF.

The genes are TRBV29-1 and TRBJ1-2, with 7 positions matching TRBD1. Germline lookup yields CDR1 SQVTM and CDR2 ANQGSEA. CDR3 length equals 12 residues. V trimming: 6 bases; J trimming: 5 bases; junction bases outside the gene matches: 6. This CDR3 reads CSVPTGRYGYTF. The CDR3 DNA follows: TGCAGCGTCCCGACAGGGAGGTATGGCTACACCTTC.

The gene calls are TRBV6-5 and TRBJ2-7, with 8 bases that match TRBD2. There are 14 residues in the CDR3. The germline gives CDR1 MNHEY, CDR2 SVGAGI. V lost 5 bases and J lost 3; bases outside the gene matches: 6. The CDR3 nucleotides are TGTGCCAGCAGTGGACTAGCAGGATACTACGAGCAGTACTTC. This sequence encodes CASSGLAGYYEQYF.

This clone was seen just once. The rearrangement joins TRBV9 to TRBJ1-2; no clear D gene. V was shortened by 2 bases and J by 1 base, with 9 bases between the two germline ends. Germline V CDR1 and CDR2: SGDLS, YYNGEE. The CDR3 is made up of 14 amino acids. The CDR3 is CASSVGRGNYGYTF. DNA for the CDR3: TGTGCCAGCAGCGTCGGACGGGGTAACTATGGCTACACCTTC.

This clone was detected only a few times. The chain employs TRBV5-6 and TRBJ2-3; 10 nucleotides align to TRBD1. This CDR3 has 12 residues. Trimming cost V 4 bases and J 9 bases; bases outside gene matches: 2. In germline, CDR1 is SGHDT, CDR2 YYEEEE. The CDR3 region has the DNA TGTGCCAGCAGCAGGGACAGGGGAACGCAGTATTTT. It encodes CASSRDRGTQYF.